What follows are 19 T cell receptor beta chains derived from one specimen sequenced in a study of tissue T cells after allogeneic stem cell transplantation. Time point denoted: mouse harvest day 7 after allogeneic transplant. Mouse grafts combined 10^7 T-cell-depleted bone marrow cells with 10^6 splenic CD5+ T cells. The method was immunoSEQ multiplex PCR; TCRdb's version includes in-frame clones alone and lacks a portion of them. Of over 7,000 clones in the sample, under 55% were seen once. What was sequenced was gut tissue. The source is a female BALB/c mouse given C57BL/6 T cells with graft-versus-host disease after an allogeneic hematopoietic cell transplant.

With regard to this clone: Gene names are the mouse ones. The read comes to an end 1 residue before the CDR3 does, leaving the germline J gene to fill in the end. The chain links TRBV26 to TRBJ1-6, with D possibly being TRBD1 (6 bases). TRBJ1-6 is labeled an ORF, and its function is uncertain. The germline gives CDR1 KGHPV, CDR2 FQNQEV (reference sequence). V lost 6 bases and J lost 1, with 10 bases in between. This CDR3 has 15 residues. The chain's CDR3 is CASRRDISYNSPLYF. The part of the CDR3 DNA that was read is TGTGCCAGCAGGAGGGACATATCCTATAATTCGCCCCTCTAC.

A note on this clone: Gene names denote mouse genes. The missing CDR3 end, 1 residue past where the read stops, is filled in from the germline J gene. Different DNA sequences within this sample yield the same CDR3. J is TRBJ1-2 and V is TRBV26, with D tentatively TRBD1 (5 bases). Germline lookup yields CDR1 KGHPV and CDR2 FQNQEV (reference sequence). Trimming removed 6 bases from V and 2 bases from J, with 7 bases in between. The CDR3 has 12 residues. The chain's CDR3 is CASSRQNSDYTF. The CDR3 DNA, read in part, is TGTGCCAGCAGCCGACAGAACTCCGACTACACC.

This clone is classed as medium-sized. These gene names are mouse names. The CDR3 end lies 1 residue beyond the end of the read and is filled in from the germline J gene. The V call is TRBV13-2, the J call TRBJ2-4, with 8 positions matching TRBD2. Germline V gives CDR1 NNHNN, CDR2 SYGAGS (reference sequence). Trimming took 2 bases from V and 0 from J; bases not matched to a gene: 2. This CDR3 has 15 residues. CDR3 residues: CASGDWGASQNTLYF. The covered CDR3 bases are TGTGCCAGCGGTGACTGGGGGGCGAGTCAAAACACCTTGTAC.

As to this clone: Genes and germline come from the mouse. CDR3 protein: CASSQRQGKSETLYF. Partial CDR3 DNA: TGTGCCAGCAGCCAACGACAGGGGAAATCAGAAACGCTGTAT. The V and J genes are TRBV5 and TRBJ2-3, with 8 bases aligning to TRBD1. The CDR3 extends 1 residue past the end of the read, so its final part is completed from the germline J gene. Germline values: CDR1 LGHNA, CDR2 YNLKQL (reference sequence). Trimming took 2 bases from V and 4 from J; bases not matched to a gene: 5. CDR3 size: 15 residues.

As for this clone: The gene names given are mouse names. The CDR3 end falls 1 residue outside the read, so it is completed with the germline J gene. This rearrangement joins TRBV20 to TRBJ2-4; D gene ambiguous. Germline V gene sequence: CDR1 GFQATS, CDR2 STVNSAI. V was clipped by 1 base and J by 0 bases, with 8 bases between them. The CDR3 length is 14 residues. CDR3 bases read: TGTGGTGCTAGGGTCCAGGCAAGTCAAAACACCTTGTAC. Translating it yields CGARVQASQNTLY. The whole CDR3 region reads CGARVQASQNTLYF.

This clone was seen a few times. Gene names follow the mouse nomenclature. The read terminates 1 residue ahead of where the CDR3 ends, so the germline J gene completes it. The rearrangement links TRBV16 to TRBJ2-7, with 9 bases fitting TRBD2. J lost 2 bases, V lost 5 bases, and 4 bases had no gene match. This CDR3 contains 14 residues. Germline lookup yields CDR1 SGHSA and CDR2 FRNQAP. The CDR3 reads CASSLWGGTYEQYF. The CDR3 bases that were read are TGTGCAAGCAGCCTCTGGGGGGGAACCTATGAACAGTAC.

A single count supports this clone. Gene names denote mouse genes. The read ends 1 residue early relative to the CDR3; the germline J gene fills the gap. This chain links TRBV29 with TRBJ1-2; 7 bases align to TRBD1. The length of the CDR3 is 14 residues. Germline values: CDR1 MSHET, CDR2 SYDVDS. V lost 5 bases to trimming and J lost 0 bases; unmatched junction nucleotides: 3. CDR3 region: CASSPGQSNSDYTF. The sequenced part of the CDR3 DNA is TGTGCTAGCAGTCCGGGACAGTCAAACTCCGACTACACC.

This clone was detected only a few times. Gene names follow the mouse nomenclature. Read sequence stops 1 residue before the CDR3 end, and the germline J gene provides the missing end. The rearrangement links TRBV31 to TRBJ2-5; no definite D call. The germline V and J ends were trimmed by 0 bases and 0 bases, with 10 bases remaining between them. Germline V lookup: CDR1 GKSSPN, CDR2 SITVG. The CDR3 is made up of 15 amino acids. The CDR3 bases that were read are TGTGCCTGGAGTCTAACAGACTTTAACCAAGACACCCAGTAC. The encoded protein is CAWSLTDFNQDTQY. The whole CDR3 sequence is CAWSLTDFNQDTQYF.

About this clone: Gene names and germline refer to mouse. The read comes to an end 1 residue before the CDR3 does, leaving the germline J gene to fill in the end. Different DNA sequences within this sample yield the same CDR3. This rearrangement joins TRBV26 to TRBJ1-1, with a weak D call TRBD1 (5 bases). The CDR3 consists of 14 residues. The V end lost 0 bases, the J end lost 1 base, and 6 bases lay between the germline ends. The V gene's germline CDR1 is KGHPV and CDR2 FQNQEV (reference sequence). Partial CDR3 DNA: TGTGCCAGCAGTCTGTCTCAGGGGAACACAGAAGTCTTC. It specifies CASSLSQGNTEVF. The full CDR3 protein is CASSLSQGNTEVFF.

For this clone: Gene names refer to mouse genes. With the read ending 1 residue before the CDR3 end, the germline J gene is used to fill in that end. V gene TRBV26 combines with J gene TRBJ1-1, with unresolved D. The CDR3 is 13 amino acids. V was cut by 4 bases and J by 0 bases, with 6 bases left in between. Germline CDR1 is KGHPV and CDR2 is FQNQEV (reference sequence). CDR3 protein: CASSRQTNTEVFF. CDR3 DNA, as far as it was read: TGTGCCAGCAGTCGACAAACAAACACAGAAGTCTTC.

This clone was picked up a small number of times. Here the gene names and germline are mouse. The CDR3 end is not reached by the read, which stops 1 residue before it; the germline J gene fills it in. The genes are TRBV12-2 and TRBJ2-3; D call uncertain. The CDR3 consists of 15 residues. Looked up from germline, CDR1 is SGHLS and CDR2 is HYDKME. V dropped 0 bases and J dropped 0 bases, with 9 bases sitting between them. The chain's CDR3 is CASSLVGPSAETLYF. The sequenced part of the CDR3 DNA is TGTGCCAGCTCTCTCGTGGGTCCTAGTGCAGAAACGCTGTAT.

In regard to this clone: Gene names are mouse gene names. Read data end 1 residue before the CDR3 end; the end is taken from the germline J gene. This same CDR3 is encoded by further DNA sequences in the sample. The gene calls are TRBV26 and TRBJ1-1; D gene ambiguous. Germline V CDR1 and CDR2: KGHPV, FQNQEV (reference sequence). This CDR3 has 13 amino acids. V was trimmed by 3 bases and J by 2 bases, leaving 7 bases between them. The sequenced CDR3 bases are TGTGCCAGCAGTCTTACGGTTAACACAGAAGTCTTC. This sequence encodes CASSLTVNTEVF. The CDR3 reads in full as CASSLTVNTEVFF.

About this clone: Gene names follow the mouse nomenclature. The CDR3 goes on 1 residue after the read ends, and that part is filled in from the germline J gene. This rearrangement joins TRBV31 to TRBJ2-5; tentatively, D is TRBD2 (6 bases). V was clipped by 0 bases and J by 2 bases, with 9 bases between them. Germline V CDR1 and CDR2: GKSSPN, SITVG. This CDR3 is built from 14 residues. The CDR3 DNA, read in part, is TGTGCCTGGAGTCTCTTGACTGGCCAAGACACCCAGTAC. It is translated as CAWSLLTGQDTQY. The whole CDR3 protein is CAWSLLTGQDTQYF. Variable domain in full (rest from reference TRBV31 and TRBJ2-5): AQTIHQWPVAEIKAVGSPLSLGCTIKGKSSPNLYWYWQATGGTLQQLFYSITVGQVESVVQLNLSASRPKDDQFILSTEKLLLSHSGFYLCAWSLLTGQDTQYFGPGTRLLVL.

This clone was seen only a few times. Gene names are the mouse ones. The read halts 1 residue ahead of the CDR3 end, with the missing end drawn from the germline J gene. The chain combines TRBV2 with TRBJ1-4; weak D call: TRBD1 (6 bases). The CDR3 is 15 residues long. Trimming took 0 bases from V and 4 from J, leaving 9 bases between them. Looked up from germline, CDR1 is LGHNA and CDR2 is YSYQKL. CDR3 bases read: TGTGCCAGCAGCCAAGATAACAGGGACAACGAAAGATTATTT. The encoded protein is CASSQDNRDNERLF. In full, the CDR3 reads CASSQDNRDNERLFF.

This clone counts as medium-sized. The gene names here belong to mouse. The read terminates 1 residue before the CDR3 end, so the remaining end is supplied by the germline J gene. This rearrangement joins TRBV13-1 to TRBJ2-7, with TRBD2 identical over 9 bases. After removal of 0 bases from V and 5 bases from J, the junction contained 3 bases not matched to a gene. CDR3 length: 14 residues. Looked up from germline, CDR1 is NSHNY and CDR2 is SYGAGN. CDR3 DNA (partial): TGTGCCAGCAGTGATGTGGGGGGGCGCGATGAACAGTAC. Translated, it gives CASSDVGGRDEQY. The full CDR3 protein reads CASSDVGGRDEQYF.

Worth noting for this clone: The gene names given are mouse names. The read gets to within 1 residue of the CDR3 end, and the germline J gene fills in the rest. V usage is TRBV12-2 and J usage is TRBJ1-5; no clear D. Germline V lookup: CDR1 SGHLS, CDR2 HYDKME. V shed 2 bases and J shed 0 bases, with 7 bases lying between them. CDR3 size: 14 residues. Here the CDR3 reads CASSPGNNNQAPLF. CDR3 DNA (partial): TGTGCCAGCTCTCCCGGGAATAACAACCAGGCTCCGCTT.

As concerns this clone: Genes here carry mouse names. Coverage ceases 1 residue before the CDR3 finishes, and the germline J gene fills in the end. J is TRBJ2-7 and V is TRBV26, with 12 bases lining up with TRBD2. V lost 4 bases and J lost 4; bases outside the gene matches: 2. The CDR3 contains 14 residues. CDR1 and CDR2 (germline): KGHPV, FQNQEV (reference sequence). The CDR3 DNA, read in part, is TGTGCCAGCAGTCGGGGACTGGGGGGTTATGAACAGTAC. Protein product: CASSRGLGGYEQY. In full, the CDR3 reads CASSRGLGGYEQYF.

With regard to this clone: Gene names refer to mouse genes. From the germline J gene comes the end of the CDR3, since the read stops 1 residue before it. V is TRBV29 and J is TRBJ2-7; TRBD1 matches 7 bases. Trimming at V came to 7 bases and at J to 3 bases, leaving 0 bases not matched to a gene. Germline loops: CDR1 MSHET, CDR2 SYDVDS. CDR3 length equals 11 residues. Incomplete CDR3 DNA: TGTGCTAGCACAGGGGGCTATGAACAGTAC. Its translation is CASTGGYEQY. The whole CDR3 is CASTGGYEQYF. Variable domain in full (rest from reference TRBV29 and TRBJ2-7): DMKVTQMPRYLIKRMGENVLLECGQDMSHETMYWYRQDPGLGLQLIYISYDVDSNSEGDIPKGYRVSRKKREHFSLILDSAKTNQTSVYFCASTGGYEQYFGPGTRLTVL.

Turning to this clone: Genes here carry mouse names. The missing CDR3 end, 1 residue past where the read stops, is filled in from the germline J gene. The J gene is TRBJ1-2, the V gene TRBV3; D ambiguous. This CDR3 region has 14 residues. Germline-derived CDR1 and CDR2 are SNHLY and FYNGKV (reference sequence). Trimming stripped 2 bases from V and 0 bases from J, with 7 bases between. Partial CDR3 DNA: TGTGCCAGCAGCTTAACCAGTGCAAACTCCGACTACACC. Protein: CASSLTSANSDYT. The full-length CDR3 reads as CASSLTSANSDYTF.